These 27 T cell receptor beta chains share one sample of origin, sequenced in a study of blood T cell repertoires in COVID-19. Assay used: immunoSEQ multiplex PCR; TCRdb lists only in-frame clones, some missing. The sample shows about 110,000 clones, around 88% of them seen only once. The sample taken for sequencing was peripheral blood. These receptors all come from a woman aged 50 to 65 with active or convalescent COVID-19.

The chain joins TRBV28 to TRBJ1-2, with a possible D match to TRBD1 (5 bases). This CDR3 spans 15 amino acids. Deletions cut 6 bases from V and 2 bases from J, with 16 bases between. The germline gives CDR1 MDHEN, CDR2 SYDVKM. This CDR3 is CASRPAGGPNYGYTF. Written as DNA, the CDR3 is TGTGCCAGCAGACCCGCGGGGGGACCAAACTATGGCTACACCTTC.

This rearrangement joins TRBV5-1 to TRBJ1-4, with D unclear. This CDR3 comprises 14 residues. Germline V gene sequence: CDR1 SGHRS, CDR2 YFSETQ. The V end lost 4 bases, the J end lost 5 bases, and 12 bases lay between the germline ends. CDR3 bases: TGCGCCAGCAGCGCTCTTGGCGGGAATGAAAAACTGTTTTTT. It translates to CASSALGGNEKLFF.

This clone appeared once. V usage is TRBV30 and J usage is TRBJ2-5; 14 positions agree with TRBD2. The germline CDR1 and CDR2 sequences are GTSNPN and SVGIG (reference sequence). Trimming removed 2 bases from V and 4 bases from J; junction bases left unmatched: 15. The CDR3 totals 19 residues. CDR3 sequence reads: CAWSPKGPGLAGALETQYF. CDR3 coding DNA: TGTGCCTGGAGTCCTAAAGGACCGGGACTAGCGGGAGCCCTAGAGACCCAGTACTTC.

This clone was seen a single time. The chain carries TRBV27 and TRBJ1-6; D might be TRBD1 (6 bases). CDR3 length: 15 amino acids. Germline CDR1 reads MNHEY; CDR2 reads SMNVEV (reference sequence). With 3 bases removed from V and 4 bases from J, the gap between germline ends came to 10 bases. CDR3 DNA: TGTGCCAGCAGTTTCGAGGGGGTTTATAATTCACCCCTCCACTTT. It translates to CASSFEGVYNSPLHF.

J is TRBJ2-5 and V is TRBV18; D not certain. CDR1 is KGHSH and CDR2 is LQKENI in the germline V gene. V lost 6 bases to trimming and J lost 2 bases, with 7 bases between them. The CDR3 has 12 residues. The CDR3 protein is CASSLEQETQYF. CDR3 sequence (DNA): TGTGCCAGCTCCTTGGAGCAAGAGACCCAGTACTTC. Together with reference TRBV18 and TRBJ2-5, the CDR3 gives the full variable domain: NAGVMQNPRHLVRRRGQEARLRCSPMKGHSHVYWYRQLPEEGLKFMVYLQKENIIDESGMPKERFSAEFPKEGPSILRIQQVVRGDSAAYFCASSLEQETQYFGPGTRLLVL.

The V call is TRBV10-3, the J call TRBJ1-5; 8 bases are shared with TRBD1. V gave up 0 bases and J gave up 4 bases; unmatched junction bases: 8. Germline CDR1 reads ENHRY; CDR2 reads SYGVKD. The CDR3 length is 17 residues. Here the CDR3 reads CAISESLGQGANQPQHF. CDR3 DNA sequence: TGTGCCATCAGTGAGTCATTGGGGCAGGGGGCTAATCAGCCCCAGCATTTT.

V and J are TRBV7-2 and TRBJ2-5; 7 nucleotides line up with TRBD2. The germline gives CDR1 SGHTA, CDR2 FQGNSA. The CDR3 sequence is 17 residues long. After removal of 1 base from V and 0 bases from J, the junction contained 8 bases not matched to a gene. The CDR3 coding sequence is TGTGCCAGCAGCTTAGTCTCCCTAGCGGCGTACCAAGAGACCCAGTACTTC. Its translation: CASSLVSLAAYQETQYF.

The chain combines TRBV5-4 with TRBJ2-1; TRBD1 aligns across 9 bases. CDR1 and CDR2 from the germline V gene are SGHNT and YYREEE (reference sequence). V lost 2 bases and J lost 10; bases outside the gene matches: 13. CDR3 length: 16 amino acids. CDR3 in DNA: TGTGCCAGCAGCTTTTCCCAGGAACAGGGGGCTGACGAGCAGTTCTTC. This translates into CASSFSQEQGADEQFF.

The chain links TRBV9 to TRBJ2-2; 11 positions match TRBD2. With V trimmed by 4 bases and J by 3 bases, 5 bases remained unmatched. The V gene's germline CDR1 is SGDLS and CDR2 YYNGEE. CDR3 length: 16 residues. The CDR3 here is CASSTIAGGDTGELFF. The CDR3 DNA sequence: TGTGCCAGCAGCACTATAGCGGGAGGGGACACCGGGGAGCTGTTTTTT.

This chain joins TRBV9 and TRBJ2-7; 7 bases line up with TRBD1. The CDR3 is 17 amino acids. The germline V gene has CDR1 SGDLS and CDR2 YYNGEE. The V and J ends lost 3 bases and 0 bases, in that order; junction bases with no gene match: 12. CDR3 loop: CASSGSIRDSDSYEQYF. CDR3 in DNA: TGTGCCAGCAGCGGCAGCATCCGGGACAGCGACTCCTACGAGCAGTACTTC.

This clone came up once. The chain recombines TRBV7-3 with TRBJ1-2; TRBD1 aligns across 10 bases. Germline CDR1 and CDR2: SGHTA and FQGTGA. J gave up 8 bases and V 5 bases, and 14 bases lay outside the gene matches. The CDR3 totals 16 residues. The CDR3 loop reads CASSHPPGTGAEGYTF. CDR3 nucleotides: TGTGCCAGCAGCCATCCCCCCGGGACAGGGGCTGAGGGCTACACCTTC.

The chain is built from TRBV25-1 and TRBJ2-3; possible D gene TRBD1, 6 bases. The germline V gene encodes CDR1 MGHDK and CDR2 SYGVNS. The CDR3 runs to 13 residues. V lost 7 bases to trimming and J lost 7 bases, with 15 bases between them. Here the CDR3 DNA reads TGTGCCAGCACCTCTTTTGGGGGCAATACGCAGTATTTT. The encoded protein is CASTSFGGNTQYF.

The chain combines TRBV19 with TRBJ1-2; D unresolved. The CDR3 contains 13 residues. Trimming shortened V by 5 bases and J by 8 bases, and 15 bases separated the two germline ends. CDR1 and CDR2 (germline): LNHDA, SQIVND (reference sequence). CDR3 amino acids: CASSVLGSRGYTF. For the CDR3, the DNA is TGTGCCAGTAGTGTCCTGGGGAGTCGCGGCTACACCTTC.

The rearrangement joins TRBV5-4 to TRBJ1-4; 11 bases are a match to TRBD1. The CDR3 has 15 amino acids. Germline CDR1 is SGHNT and CDR2 is YYREEE (reference sequence). V was clipped by 0 bases and J by 8 bases; unmatched bases: 3. CDR3 sequence: CASSLAGTGGEKLFF. The CDR3 coding sequence is TGTGCCAGCAGCTTGGCCGGGACAGGGGGAGAAAAACTGTTTTTT. Supplemented by reference TRBV5-4 and TRBJ1-4, the full variable domain reads ETGVTQSPTHLIKTRGQQVTLRCSSQSGHNTVSWYQQALGQGPQFIFQYYREEENGRGNFPPRFSGLQFPNYSSELNVNALELDDSALYLCASSLAGTGGEKLFFGSGTQLSVL.

Written as DNA, the CDR3 is TGTGCCAGCAGTTTCGGGACATTCTACAATGAGCAGTTCTTC. This encodes CASSFGTFYNEQFF. The chain joins TRBV6-5 to TRBJ2-1; tentative D call: TRBD1 (6 bases). This CDR3 contains 14 residues. V lost 4 bases, J lost 3 bases, and 10 bases lay in between. In germline, CDR1 is MNHEY, CDR2 SVGAGI.

J is TRBJ1-1 and V is TRBV6-2 or TRBV6-3; 8 nucleotides match TRBD1. J was trimmed by 2 bases and V by 6 bases; bases with no gene match: 11. Germline CDR1 MNHEY, CDR2 SVGEGT. The CDR3 has 16 residues. The CDR3 loop is CASSPRGQGFNTEAFF. In DNA form, the CDR3 reads TGTGCCAGCAGCCCTAGAGGACAGGGCTTCAACACTGAAGCTTTCTTT.

A single count supports this clone. This chain's CDR3 is CASSPMDSNTEAFF. In nucleotides, the CDR3 is TGTGCCAGCTCACCTATGGACAGTAACACTGAAGCTTTCTTT. This chain links TRBV18 with TRBJ1-1; possibly TRBD1 for D (6 bases). Germline V CDR1 and CDR2: KGHSH, LQKENI. The CDR3 spans 14 residues. V gave up 3 bases and J gave up 2 bases, with 10 bases separating them. Full variable domain (rest looked up from reference TRBV18 and TRBJ1-1): NAGVMQNPRHLVRRRGQEARLRCSPMKGHSHVYWYRQLPEEGLKFMVYLQKENIIDESGMPKERFSAEFPKEGPSILRIQQVVRGDSAAYFCASSPMDSNTEAFFGQGTRLTVV.

This rearrangement joins TRBV12-3 or TRBV12-4 to TRBJ2-5; no firm D call. The ends were cut back, 4 bases at V and 4 bases at J, with 7 bases in the middle. CDR3 length: 12 residues. The CDR3 here is CASSSHLETQYF. CDR3 DNA: TGTGCCAGCAGTTCACACCTAGAGACCCAGTACTTC.

The chain uses TRBV30 and TRBJ2-1, with D possibly being TRBD2 (6 bases). With 4 bases removed from V and 9 bases from J, the gap between germline ends came to 10 bases. Per the germline V gene, CDR1 is GTSNPN and CDR2 is SVGIG (reference sequence). There are 11 residues in the CDR3. CDR3 region: CAWIAGPEQFF. The CDR3 coding sequence is TGTGCCTGGATCGCGGGACCTGAGCAGTTCTTC.

The chain's CDR3 is CASSLEQGGGTDTQYF. The CDR3 DNA sequence: TGTGCCAGCAGCTTGGAACAGGGAGGGGGAACAGATACGCAGTATTTT. The V gene is TRBV5-6, the J gene TRBJ2-3; a weak D match, TRBD2 (7 bases). CDR1 is SGHDT and CDR2 is YYEEEE in the germline V gene. This CDR3 comprises 16 residues. V was cut by 0 bases and J by 3 bases, with 14 bases left in between.

This clone showed up just once. CDR3 coding DNA: TGTGCCAGCAGCTTGTTGGTTTCGGATGGCTACACCTTC. This sequence encodes CASSLLVSDGYTF. J is TRBJ1-2 and V is TRBV5-4; D remains ambiguous. Per the germline V gene, CDR1 is SGHNT and CDR2 is YYREEE (reference sequence). The CDR3 has 13 residues. Trimming removed 1 base at V and 6 bases at J, with 10 bases between.

V gene TRBV2 combines with J gene TRBJ2-2; TRBD2 matches at 14 bases. This CDR3 is built from 15 residues. Trimming cost V 8 bases and J 8 bases; bases outside gene matches: 7. The germline V gene encodes CDR1 SNHLY and CDR2 FYNNEI. The chain's CDR3 is CASSTSGRASGELFF. For the CDR3, the DNA is TGTGCCAGCTCGACTAGCGGGAGGGCCTCTGGGGAGCTGTTTTTT.

The chain has TRBV6-6 and TRBJ1-6; perhaps TRBD1 as D (6 bases). This CDR3 spans 16 amino acids. Germline loops: CDR1 MNHNY, CDR2 SVGAGI (reference sequence). Trimming cost V 2 bases and J 11 bases, with 19 bases left between them. The CDR3 region is CASSYTIGGAVPPLHF. CDR3 bases: TGTGCCAGCAGTTACACCATAGGGGGGGCTGTGCCACCCCTCCACTTT.

The CDR3 loop is CATSDTGMDPGYTF. CDR3 coding DNA: TGTGCCACCAGTGACACAGGGATGGACCCTGGCTACACCTTC. The V call is TRBV24-1, the J call TRBJ1-2; D is possibly TRBD1 (6 bases). This CDR3 is 14 amino acids long. V was clipped by 4 bases and J by 7 bases, with 15 bases between them. Germline V lookup: CDR1 KGHDR, CDR2 SFDVKD.

In DNA, the CDR3 is TGTGCCAGCAGCCAAGGAACAGGGGGCAGTAACTATGGCTACACCTTC. Its translation is CASSQGTGGSNYGYTF. This chain uses TRBV3-1 (or the pseudogene TRBV3-2) with TRBJ1-2, with 9 bases matching TRBD1. Germline CDR1 LGHDT, CDR2 YNNKEL (reference sequence). V lost 1 base, J lost 1 base, and 4 bases stayed unmatched. This CDR3 is built from 16 residues.

The J gene is TRBJ2-3, the V gene TRBV13; TRBD2 agrees at 8 bases. With 3 bases clipped from V and 2 bases from J, the junction kept 4 bases outside the gene matches. The CDR3 is 15 amino acids. Germline V gives CDR1 PRHDT, CDR2 FYEKMQ (reference sequence). CDR3 residues: CASSFAGGYTDTQYF. The DNA for the CDR3 is TGTGCCAGCAGCTTCGCGGGAGGCTACACAGATACGCAGTATTTT. Full variable domain (outside the CDR3, taken from reference TRBV13 and TRBJ2-3): AAGVIQSPRHLIKEKRETATLKCYPIPRHDTVYWYQQGPGQDPQFLISFYEKMQSDKGSIPDRFSAQQFSDYHSELNMSSLELGDSALYFCASSFAGGYTDTQYFGPGTRLTVL.

The rearrangement links TRBV28 to TRBJ1-1; 8 bases are shared with TRBD1. Germline V gene sequence: CDR1 MDHEN, CDR2 SYDVKM. The CDR3 sequence is 13 residues long. V lost 7 bases and J lost 3; bases outside the gene matches: 4. The CDR3 protein is CASTETGDTEAFF. CDR3 DNA sequence: TGTGCCAGCACCGAGACAGGGGACACTGAAGCTTTCTTT.